Shown below are 17 T cell receptor beta chains from a single sample sequenced in a study of somatic reversion in DOCK8 deficiency. Using EuroClonality-NGS primers, TRB was amplified from 100 ng genomic DNA in one-step amplicon PCR. Each CDR3 protein gets one entry after TCRdb re-called the multiplex PCR reads with MiXCR. Of several thousand distinct CDR3 sequences detected, around 23% appear once; the ten largest clones hold over 7.5%. Input material: peripheral blood. All receptors come from a human donor in good health.

This clonotype has just a few counts. CDR3 sequence reads: CASSQGTSGTYEQYF. Here the CDR3 DNA reads TGTGCCAGCAGCCAAGGGACTAGCGGTACCTACGAGCAGTACTTC. This sequence joins TRBV4-2 and TRBJ2-7, with 10 bases identical to TRBD2. Trimming cost V 1 base and J 2 bases; bases outside gene matches: 2. CDR1 LGHNA and CDR2 YNFKEQ come from the germline V gene. This CDR3 has 15 residues.

The chain is built from TRBV10-3 and TRBJ2-7; 8 bases agree with TRBD1. Germline CDR1 is ENHRY and CDR2 is SYGVKD. The CDR3 has 15 amino acids. The ends lost 0 bases at V and 2 bases at J; junction bases unmatched: 3. The CDR3 DNA is TGTGCCATCAGTGAGTCTGAGACAGGGGCCTACGAGCAGTACTTC. Translation gives CAISESETGAYEQYF.

This clonotype qualifies as large. J is TRBJ1-1 and V is TRBV30, with D tentatively TRBD1 (5 bases). Germline lookup yields CDR1 GTSNPN and CDR2 SVGIG (reference sequence). The CDR3 consists of 11 residues. Trimming removed 5 bases at V and 1 base at J, with 5 bases between. In DNA, the CDR3 is TGTGCCTGGCAGGGGAACACTGAAGCTTTCTTT. It translates to CAWQGNTEAFF.

V gene TRBV6-2 or TRBV6-3 combines with J gene TRBJ2-7, with D tentatively TRBD1 (5 bases). CDR1 is MNHEY, CDR2 SVGEGT, per germline. The CDR3 has 15 amino acids. The ends were cut back, 1 base at V and 2 bases at J, with 12 bases in the middle. The CDR3 region is CASSYYGRETYEQYF. As DNA, the CDR3 is TGTGCCAGCAGTTACTACGGCAGGGAAACCTACGAGCAGTACTTC.

In this sample, this clonotype is medium-sized (0.01 to 0.1%). The chain recombines TRBV5-1 with TRBJ2-2, with D unclear. The CDR3 has 14 residues. Trimming cost V 4 bases and J 2 bases, with 9 bases left between them. Germline CDR1 SGHRS, CDR2 YFSETQ. CDR3 region: CASSPLSNTGELFF. In DNA, the CDR3 is TGCGCCAGCAGCCCGCTGAGTAACACCGGGGAGCTGTTTTTT.

By its share, this clonotype is medium-sized. One end of the junction does not line up with germline, which may come from a read error. This CDR3 is CASSIFEETGTEAFF. The DNA of the CDR3 is TGTGCCAGTAGTATATTCGAGGAGACGGGTACTGAAGCTTTCTTC. The chain carries TRBV19 and TRBJ1-1; D gene unclear. Germline V CDR1 and CDR2: LNHDA, SQIVND (reference sequence). The CDR3 length is 15 residues.

By share of the sample, this clonotype is medium-sized. The chain has TRBV12-3 or TRBV12-4 and TRBJ1-4, with D uncertain. This CDR3 is built from 12 residues. The V and J ends lost 6 bases and 8 bases respectively, with 10 bases between them. CDR3 sequence (DNA): TGTGCCAGCAGCCCTCAACAGGAAAAACTGTTTTTT. Its translation is CASSPQQEKLFF.

The CDR3 loop is CASSQAGYGGTYEQYF. As DNA, the CDR3 is TGTGCCAGCAGCCAAGCGGGGTACGGGGGCACCTACGAGCAGTACTTC. The V call is TRBV4-2, the J call TRBJ2-7, with D perhaps given as TRBD1 or TRBD2 (6 bases each). The CDR3 loop spans 16 amino acids. Trimming pared 1 base from V and 2 bases from J, leaving 15 bases between. CDR1 is LGHNA and CDR2 is YNFKEQ in the germline V gene.

The rearrangement joins TRBV27 to TRBJ1-2, with D perhaps matching TRBD1 (6 bases). V lost 5 bases and J lost 0, with 16 bases in between. Germline V gene data show CDR1 as MNHEY and CDR2 as SMNVEV (reference sequence). The CDR3 loop spans 16 amino acids. CDR3 amino acids: CASSPSTGQTNYGYTF. The CDR3 DNA reads TGTGCCAGCAGTCCCTCCACTGGACAGACTAACTATGGCTACACCTTC.

By share of the sample, this clonotype is medium-sized. V usage is TRBV12-3 or TRBV12-4 and J usage is TRBJ2-2; a possible D gene is TRBD2 (6 bases). Trimming took 2 bases from V and 6 from J, leaving 16 bases between them. The CDR3 has 16 residues. The CDR3: CASSLYSGGTAGELFF. The CDR3 nucleotides read TGTGCCAGCAGTTTATACTCTGGGGGGACGGCCGGGGAGCTGTTTTTT.

The chain joins TRBV20-1 to TRBJ1-5, with 8 positions matching TRBD1. Per the germline V gene, CDR1 is DFQATT and CDR2 is SNEGSKA (reference sequence). The V gene end was trimmed by 3 bases and the J gene end by 4 bases; junction bases not matched to a gene: 11. This CDR3 has 16 residues. This CDR3 reads CSARQTGAQGNQPQHF. The CDR3 DNA sequence: TGCAGTGCTAGGCAGACAGGGGCGCAAGGGAATCAGCCCCAGCATTTT.

The chain joins TRBV3-1 to TRBJ1-1; 7 nucleotides align to TRBD1. Looked up from germline, CDR1 is LGHDT and CDR2 is YNNKEL (reference sequence). V shed 5 bases, J shed 8 bases, and the junction held 8 bases outside the gene matches. The CDR3 consists of 13 residues. CDR3 in amino acids: CASSTHRGEEAFF. CDR3 sequence (DNA): TGTGCCAGCAGCACACACAGGGGAGAGGAAGCTTTCTTT.

As regards this clonotype: A much larger clone lies a single base off, so this may be a read error. The chain employs TRBV20-1 and TRBJ1-5; weak D call: TRBD1 (5 bases). The CDR3 contains 15 residues. The V end lost 2 bases, the J end lost 2 bases, and 13 bases lay between the germline ends. Germline assignment: CDR1 DFQATT and CDR2 SNEGSKA (reference sequence). CDR3 coding DNA: TGCAGTGCTAGAACCGGGGCAGTTGGCAATCAGCCCCAGCATTTT. It translates to CSARTGAVGNQPQHF.

Sample share makes this clonotype large. The chain couples TRBV19 to TRBJ1-4; a weak D match, TRBD1 (5 bases). The germline V gene encodes CDR1 LNHDA and CDR2 SQIVND (reference sequence). Between the trimmed V and J ends, which lost 6 bases and 8 bases, there was a span of 16 bases. The CDR3 is 14 residues long. The CDR3 region is CASRGHSRGEKLFF. The CDR3 bases are TGTGCCAGTAGAGGACACTCGCGGGGAGAAAAACTGTTTTTT. Supplemented by reference TRBV19 and TRBJ1-4, the full variable domain reads DGGITQSPKYLFRKEGQNVTLSCEQNLNHDAMYWYRQDPGQGLRLIYYSQIVNDFQKGDIAEGYSVSREKKESFPLTVTSAQKNPTAFYLCASRGHSRGEKLFFGSGTQLSVL.

This clonotype was seen a single time. V usage is TRBV30 and J usage is TRBJ2-7; D uncertain. The CDR3 runs 14 residues. Germline values: CDR1 GTSNPN, CDR2 SVGIG (reference sequence). V was trimmed by 1 base and J by 4 bases, leaving 14 bases between them. CDR3 protein: CAWSDNPVSYEQYF. The DNA of the CDR3 is TGTGCCTGGAGTGATAACCCAGTGTCTTACGAGCAGTACTTC.

This chain joins TRBV4-1 and TRBJ1-5; 8 positions match TRBD1. Trimming at V came to 0 bases and at J to 4 bases, leaving 14 bases not matched to a gene. The V gene's germline CDR1 is MGHRA and CDR2 YSYEKL. The CDR3 sequence is 19 residues long. CDR3 sequence reads: CASSQDGKVGQGINQPQHF. The CDR3 nucleotides read TGCGCCAGCAGCCAAGATGGTAAGGTTGGACAGGGAATAAATCAGCCCCAGCATTTT.

By share, this clonotype counts as medium-sized (0.01 to 0.1%). The rearrangement links TRBV5-6 to TRBJ1-5; D remains ambiguous. In germline, CDR1 is SGHDT, CDR2 YYEEEE. Deletions cut 1 base from V and 3 bases from J, with 11 bases between. CDR3 length equals 15 residues. CDR3 sequence: CASSLFGGSNQPQHF. In DNA, the CDR3 is TGTGCCAGCAGCTTGTTCGGCGGATCCAATCAGCCCCAGCATTTT. The full variable domain, rest sourced from reference TRBV5-6 and TRBJ1-5, is DAGVTQSPTHLIKTRGQQVTLRCSPKSGHDTVSWYQQALGQGPQFIFQYYEEEERQRGNFPDRFSGHQFPNYSSELNVNALLLGDSALYLCASSLFGGSNQPQHFGDGTRLSIL.